These 26 T cell receptor beta chains originate from one sample sequenced in a study of OX40 agonist ivuxolimab in advanced cancers. The table came from immunoSEQ multiplex PCR; TCRdb's copy has only in-frame clones and leaves some out. Of over 70,000 clones in the sample, 85% to 95% were seen once. This material consisted of CD4+ or CD8+ T cells sorted from blood, taken in a trial of the OX40 agonist ivuxolimab. These receptors were collected from an adult with an advanced solid tumor such as melanoma, head and neck, liver or kidney cancer.

The table lists this clone with a count of one. The chain employs TRBV9 and TRBJ2-1, with D perhaps being TRBD1 or TRBD2 (6 bases each). Germline CDR1 reads SGDLS; CDR2 reads YYNGEE. The V end was cut by 0 bases, the J end by 7 bases, with 11 bases between. This CDR3 contains 14 residues. As DNA, the CDR3 is TGTGCCAGCAGCGTAGGGGGGGCACTGAATGAGCAGTTCTTC. Encoded protein: CASSVGGALNEQFF.

The chain has TRBV28 and TRBJ2-2; 14 bases match TRBD2. Germline V gene sequence: CDR1 MDHEN, CDR2 SYDVKM. The CDR3 has 18 residues. The J segment lost 5 bases and the V segment lost 1 base, leaving 6 bases of the junction unmatched. CDR3 DNA sequence: TGTGCCAGCAGTTTATTGGGACTAGCGGGAGCGAGGACCGGGGAGCTGTTTTTT. Protein: CASSLLGLAGARTGELFF.

The chain joins TRBV29-1 to TRBJ1-2; D is uncertain. The CDR3 consists of 13 residues. Trimming took off 4 bases at V and 8 bases at J, with 17 bases between the two ends. Germline lookup yields CDR1 SQVTM and CDR2 ANQGSEA. The CDR3 protein is CSVVSSLEVGYTF. The CDR3 DNA reads TGCAGCGTTGTTTCATCTCTAGAGGTCGGCTACACCTTC.

The chain joins TRBV5-4 to TRBJ1-1; unclear D gene. Germline CDR1 SGHNT, CDR2 YYREEE (reference sequence). The V and J ends lost 4 bases and 3 bases respectively, with 13 bases between them. The CDR3 is made up of 14 amino acids. This CDR3 is CASSPGGDHTEAFF. The CDR3, as DNA: TGTGCCAGCAGCCCGGGCGGGGATCACACTGAAGCTTTCTTT.

The chain links TRBV25-1 to TRBJ2-5, with 8 bases matching TRBD1. This CDR3 region has 14 residues. CDR1 MGHDK and CDR2 SYGVNS come from the germline V gene. The trim removed 4 bases at V and 6 bases at J, leaving 7 bases unmatched. CDR3 loop: CASSVGQGRQTQYF. The DNA for the CDR3 is TGTGCCAGCAGTGTCGGACAGGGCCGACAGACCCAGTACTTC.

The chain couples TRBV4-3 to TRBJ2-2, with 8 bases identical to TRBD2. CDR1 is LGHNA, CDR2 YSLEER, per germline. The CDR3 sequence is 19 residues long. V gave up 1 base and J gave up 6 bases; unmatched junction bases: 16. This CDR3 is CASSQAFRTSIPSAGELFF. Here the CDR3 DNA reads TGCGCCAGCAGCCAAGCATTCCGGACTAGCATTCCGTCCGCCGGGGAGCTGTTTTTT.

The CDR3 DNA reads TGTGCCAGCAGCCTCGGGGATACGCAGTATTTT. It codes for CASSLGDTQYF. The V and J genes are TRBV6-6 and TRBJ2-3; no definite D call. V was trimmed by 6 bases and J by 6 bases, leaving 7 bases between them. CDR1 MNHNY and CDR2 SVGAGI come from the germline V gene (reference sequence). The CDR3 is made up of 11 amino acids.

This chain uses TRBV10-2 with TRBJ2-1; maybe TRBD2 (5 bases). The CDR3 consists of 19 residues. Germline V gives CDR1 WSHSY, CDR2 SAAADI. Trimming left V 0 bases short and J 0 bases short, with 18 bases between. CDR3 DNA sequence: TGCGCCAGCAGTGAGTCAGGACTGCTGGGCGTGAGCTCCTACAATGAGCAGTTCTTC. Protein: CASSESGLLGVSSYNEQFF.

V usage is TRBV15 and J usage is TRBJ2-5; 8 nucleotides align to TRBD2. V was clipped by 1 base and J by 2 bases; unmatched bases: 9. The germline CDR1 and CDR2 sequences are LNHNV and YYDKDF (reference sequence). The CDR3 extends over 17 amino acids. As DNA, the CDR3 is TGTGCCACCAGCAGAGGCCTCCCCAGCGGGGGACAAGAGACCCAGTACTTC. This translates into CATSRGLPSGGQETQYF.

This rearrangement joins TRBV5-1 to TRBJ1-4; D is undetermined. This CDR3 is built from 14 residues. From germline, CDR1 is SGHRS and CDR2 YFSETQ. The V and J ends lost 0 bases and 4 bases respectively, with 7 bases between them. The CDR3, as DNA: TGCGCCAGCAGCTTGGTACCCCTTAATGAAAAACTGTTTTTT. Translated: CASSLVPLNEKLFF.

The chain combines TRBV29-1 with TRBJ2-1; no clear D gene. Trimming shortened V by 3 bases and J by 3 bases, and 6 bases separated the two germline ends. CDR3 length: 12 residues. Per germline, CDR1 SQVTM and CDR2 ANQGSEA. The CDR3: CSVESVYNEQFF. The DNA of the CDR3 is TGCAGCGTTGAGTCAGTCTACAATGAGCAGTTCTTC.

The chain carries TRBV29-1 and TRBJ2-3; 7 positions agree with TRBD2. The CDR3 is 17 amino acids. Trimming took 1 base from V and 2 from J; bases not matched to a gene: 12. Per germline, CDR1 SQVTM and CDR2 ANQGSEA. CDR3: CSVEGALERDVTDTQYF. CDR3 DNA: TGCAGCGTTGAAGGGGCCCTAGAGCGGGATGTCACAGATACGCAGTATTTT.

This chain links TRBV4-3 with TRBJ1-4; no reliable D call. CDR1 and CDR2 (germline): LGHNA, YSLEER. The CDR3 spans 17 residues. The V and J ends lost 4 bases and 0 bases respectively, with 15 bases between them. The CDR3 DNA sequence: TGCGCCAGCAGCCGAGGACCCGGGATTGCAACTAATGAAAAACTGTTTTTT. Amino acids: CASSRGPGIATNEKLFF.

The chain employs TRBV6-5 and TRBJ1-2; D is ambiguous. The CDR3 runs 12 residues. The germline gives CDR1 MNHEY, CDR2 SVGAGI. With 6 bases removed from V and 6 bases from J, the gap between germline ends came to 11 bases. The CDR3 DNA follows: TGTGCCAGCAGGCCTGGTCGGGATGGCTACACCTTC. This translates into CASRPGRDGYTF.

This chain joins TRBV13 and TRBJ1-2; 7 nucleotides match TRBD1. Germline CDR1 reads PRHDT; CDR2 reads FYEKMQ (reference sequence). This CDR3 contains 15 residues. Trimming cost V 2 bases and J 2 bases; bases outside gene matches: 5. CDR3 residues: CASSLNRDSNYGYTF. CDR3 DNA sequence: TGTGCCAGCAGCTTAAATCGGGACAGCAACTATGGCTACACCTTC.

CDR3 in amino acids: CASSPVGAGELFF. The CDR3 DNA follows: TGCGCCAGCAGCCCCGTAGGAGCCGGGGAGCTGTTTTTT. The chain carries TRBV4-1 and TRBJ2-2; D is undetermined. Trimming left V 4 bases short and J 6 bases short, with 9 bases between. The CDR3 loop spans 13 amino acids. Germline CDR1 is MGHRA and CDR2 is YSYEKL.

The chain couples TRBV27 to TRBJ1-5; D perhaps matches TRBD1 (6 bases). The CDR3 totals 15 residues. With 5 bases removed from V and 6 bases from J, the gap between germline ends came to 17 bases. Per the germline V gene, CDR1 is MNHEY and CDR2 is SMNVEV (reference sequence). CDR3 residues: CASSPGGGGSQPQHF. DNA for the CDR3: TGTGCCAGCAGTCCGGGGGGGGGCGGTAGTCAGCCCCAGCATTTT.

This clone is a singleton in its sample. The chain joins TRBV4-1 to TRBJ2-2, with D uncertain. This CDR3 comprises 15 residues. Germline CDR1 reads MGHRA; CDR2 reads YSYEKL. Trimming took 4 bases from V and 6 from J, leaving 15 bases between them. CDR3 amino acids: CASSPYGIEAGELFF. CDR3 nucleotide sequence: TGCGCCAGCAGCCCGTACGGAATCGAAGCCGGGGAGCTGTTTTTT.

The V and J genes are TRBV4-1 and TRBJ2-5, with 11 bases matching TRBD2. The CDR3 is 17 amino acids. Germline CDR1 is MGHRA and CDR2 is YSYEKL. V lost 4 bases and J lost 2; bases outside the gene matches: 9. CDR3 in amino acids: CASSPRLAGGRQETQYF. In nucleotides, the CDR3 is TGCGCCAGCAGCCCCCGCTTAGCGGGGGGGCGACAAGAGACCCAGTACTTC.

This chain links TRBV29-1 with TRBJ2-7, with 7 bases aligning to TRBD1. Germline CDR1 SQVTM, CDR2 ANQGSEA. CDR3 length equals 14 residues. J lost 1 base, V lost 3 bases, and 6 bases had no gene match. In DNA form, the CDR3 reads TGCAGCGTTGATACCGGGACAGCTTCCTACGAGCAGTACTTC. Protein product: CSVDTGTASYEQYF.

This clone was found a few times. Here the CDR3 DNA reads TGTGCCAGCAGCTTAGGGGGGTCTGGAAACACCATATATTTT. Encoded protein: CASSLGGSGNTIYF. This rearrangement joins TRBV7-6 to TRBJ1-3; tentative D call: TRBD1 (5 bases). Per germline, CDR1 SGHVS and CDR2 FNYEAQ. The CDR3 length is 14 residues. The V and J ends lost 1 base and 1 base respectively, with 5 bases between them.

This clone was seen more than once but under ten times. This chain joins TRBV9 and TRBJ1-1; TRBD1 agrees at 8 bases. From germline, CDR1 is SGDLS and CDR2 YYNGEE. With V trimmed by 0 bases and J by 4 bases, 5 bases remained unmatched. This CDR3 contains 15 residues. In nucleotides, the CDR3 is TGTGCCAGCAGCGTAGAGGGGGACAGGCTCACTGAAGCTTTCTTT. Translation gives CASSVEGDRLTEAFF.

The rearrangement joins TRBV13 to TRBJ2-3; D is perhaps TRBD2 (5 bases). The ends were cut back, 2 bases at V and 2 bases at J, with 17 bases in the middle. The CDR3 consists of 17 residues. Per germline, CDR1 PRHDT and CDR2 FYEKMQ (reference sequence). The chain's CDR3 is CASSLQTGSFNTDTQYF. CDR3 nucleotides: TGTGCCAGCAGCTTACAGACGGGGTCCTTCAACACAGATACGCAGTATTTT.

V usage is TRBV10-3 and J usage is TRBJ2-1, with 12 bases aligning to TRBD2. This CDR3 comprises 16 residues. The trim removed 0 bases at V and 9 bases at J, leaving 6 bases unmatched. Germline CDR1 ENHRY, CDR2 SYGVKD. CDR3 region: CAISESTSGRFVEQFF. For the CDR3, the DNA is TGTGCCATCAGTGAGTCGACTAGCGGGAGATTCGTTGAGCAGTTCTTC.

The gene calls are TRBV7-9 and TRBJ2-7; TRBD1 agrees at 10 bases. V lost 4 bases to trimming and J lost 0 bases; unmatched junction nucleotides: 3. In germline, CDR1 is SEHNR, CDR2 FQNEAQ (reference sequence). The CDR3 length is 15 residues. CDR3 loop: CASSSWTGGSYEQYF. For the CDR3, the DNA is TGTGCCAGCAGCTCCTGGACAGGGGGCTCCTACGAGCAGTACTTC.

V usage is TRBV19 and J usage is TRBJ2-6, with 7 bases lining up with TRBD1. This CDR3 spans 19 amino acids. The J segment lost 0 bases and the V segment lost 3 bases, leaving 11 bases of the junction unmatched. The V gene's germline CDR1 is LNHDA and CDR2 SQIVND (reference sequence). The CDR3 region is CASSMGSGGSGSGANVLTF. DNA of the CDR3: TGTGCCAGTAGTATGGGATCAGGGGGAAGTGGCTCTGGGGCCAACGTCCTGACTTTC.